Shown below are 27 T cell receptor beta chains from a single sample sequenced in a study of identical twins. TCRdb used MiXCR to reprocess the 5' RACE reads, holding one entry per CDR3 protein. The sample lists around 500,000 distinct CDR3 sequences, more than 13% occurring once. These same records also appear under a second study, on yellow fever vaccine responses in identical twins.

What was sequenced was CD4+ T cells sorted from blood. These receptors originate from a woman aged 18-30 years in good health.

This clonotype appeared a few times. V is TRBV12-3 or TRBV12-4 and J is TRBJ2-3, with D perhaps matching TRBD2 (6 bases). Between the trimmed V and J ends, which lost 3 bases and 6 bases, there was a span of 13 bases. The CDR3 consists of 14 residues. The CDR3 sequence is CASSFVGGVDTQYF. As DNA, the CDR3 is TGTGCCAGCAGTTTTGTGGGGGGAGTGGATACGCAGTATTTT.

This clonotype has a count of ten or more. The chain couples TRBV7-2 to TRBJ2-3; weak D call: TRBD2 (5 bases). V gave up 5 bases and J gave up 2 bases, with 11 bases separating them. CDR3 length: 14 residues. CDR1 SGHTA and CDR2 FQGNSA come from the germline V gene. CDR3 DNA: TGTGCCAGCAGCACTGACTATTCCACAGATACGCAGTATTTT. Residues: CASSTDYSTDTQYF.

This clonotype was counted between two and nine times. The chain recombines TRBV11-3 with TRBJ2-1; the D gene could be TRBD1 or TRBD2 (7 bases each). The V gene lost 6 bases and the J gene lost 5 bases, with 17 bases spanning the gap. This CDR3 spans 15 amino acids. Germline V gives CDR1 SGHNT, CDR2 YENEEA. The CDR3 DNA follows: TGTGCCAGCAGTCACCGACAGGGAGGGCACAATGAGCAGTTCTTC. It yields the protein CASSHRQGGHNEQFF.

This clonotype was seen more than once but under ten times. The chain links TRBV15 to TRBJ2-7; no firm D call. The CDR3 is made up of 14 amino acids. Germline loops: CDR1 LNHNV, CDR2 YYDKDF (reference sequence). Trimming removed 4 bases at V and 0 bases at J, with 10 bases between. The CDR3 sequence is CATSKALSSYEQYF. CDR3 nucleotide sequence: TGTGCCACCAGCAAAGCGCTGAGCTCCTACGAGCAGTACTTC.

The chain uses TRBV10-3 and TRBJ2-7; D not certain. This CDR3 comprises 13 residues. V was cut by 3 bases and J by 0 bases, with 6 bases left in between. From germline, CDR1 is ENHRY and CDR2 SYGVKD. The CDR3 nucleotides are TGTGCCATCAGTGACCCGCCCTCCTACGAGCAGTACTTC. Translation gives CAISDPPSYEQYF.

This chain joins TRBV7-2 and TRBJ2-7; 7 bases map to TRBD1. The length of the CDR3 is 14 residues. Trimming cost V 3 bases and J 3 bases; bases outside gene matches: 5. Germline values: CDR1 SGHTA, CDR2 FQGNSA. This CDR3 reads CASSFEGGYYEQYF. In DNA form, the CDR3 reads TGTGCCAGCAGCTTCGAAGGGGGCTACTACGAGCAGTACTTC.

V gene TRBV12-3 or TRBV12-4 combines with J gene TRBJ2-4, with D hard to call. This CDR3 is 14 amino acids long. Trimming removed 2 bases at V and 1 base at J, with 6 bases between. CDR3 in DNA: TGTGCCAGCAGTTTATATGGGGCCAAAAACATTCAGTACTTC. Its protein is CASSLYGAKNIQYF.

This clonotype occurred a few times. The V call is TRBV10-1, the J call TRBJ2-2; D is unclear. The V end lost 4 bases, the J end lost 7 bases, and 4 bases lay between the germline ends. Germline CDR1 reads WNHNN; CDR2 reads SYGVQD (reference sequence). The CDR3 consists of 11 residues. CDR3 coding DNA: TGCGCCAGCAGTGGGATCGGGGAGCTGTTTTTT. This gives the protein CASSGIGELFF.

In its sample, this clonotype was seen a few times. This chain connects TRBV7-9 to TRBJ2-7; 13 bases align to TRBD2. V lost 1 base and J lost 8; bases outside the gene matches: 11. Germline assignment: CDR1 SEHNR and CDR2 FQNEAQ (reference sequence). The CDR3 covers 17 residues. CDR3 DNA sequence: TGTGCCAGCAGCTTAGGGACTAGCGGGAGCGTACCTACGAAGCAGTACTTC. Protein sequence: CASSLGTSGSVPTKQYF.

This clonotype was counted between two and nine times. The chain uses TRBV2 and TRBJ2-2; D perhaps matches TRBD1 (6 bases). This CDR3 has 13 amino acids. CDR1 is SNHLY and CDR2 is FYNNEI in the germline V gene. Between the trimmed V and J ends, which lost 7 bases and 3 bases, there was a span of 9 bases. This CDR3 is CASKRGYTGELFF. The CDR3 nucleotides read TGTGCCAGCAAAAGGGGGTACACCGGGGAGCTGTTTTTT.

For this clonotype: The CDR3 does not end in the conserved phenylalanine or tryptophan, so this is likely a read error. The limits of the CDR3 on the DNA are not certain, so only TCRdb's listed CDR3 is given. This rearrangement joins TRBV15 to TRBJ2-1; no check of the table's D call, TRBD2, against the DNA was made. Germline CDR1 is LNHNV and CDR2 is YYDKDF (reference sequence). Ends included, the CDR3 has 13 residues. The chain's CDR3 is CATSRDPTSGPSI.

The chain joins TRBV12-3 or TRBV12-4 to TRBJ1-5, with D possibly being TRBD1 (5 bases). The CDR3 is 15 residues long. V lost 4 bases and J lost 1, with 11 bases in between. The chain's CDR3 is CASSSLRDSNQPQHF. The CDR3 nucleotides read TGTGCCAGCAGTTCGCTCCGGGACAGCAATCAGCCCCAGCATTTT.

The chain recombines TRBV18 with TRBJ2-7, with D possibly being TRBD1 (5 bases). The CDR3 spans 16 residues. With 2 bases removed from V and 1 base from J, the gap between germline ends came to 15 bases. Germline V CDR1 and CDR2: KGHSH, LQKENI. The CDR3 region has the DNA TGTGCCAGCTCACCATCAGGGTATGCGGAATCCTACGAGCAGTACTTC. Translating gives CASSPSGYAESYEQYF.

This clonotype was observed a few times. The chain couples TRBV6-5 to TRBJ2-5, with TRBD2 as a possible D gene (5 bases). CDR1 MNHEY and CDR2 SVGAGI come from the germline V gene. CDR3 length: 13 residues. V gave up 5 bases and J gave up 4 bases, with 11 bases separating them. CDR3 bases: TGTGCCAGCAGTATACTAGAGGGAGAGACCCAGTACTTC. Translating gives CASSILEGETQYF.

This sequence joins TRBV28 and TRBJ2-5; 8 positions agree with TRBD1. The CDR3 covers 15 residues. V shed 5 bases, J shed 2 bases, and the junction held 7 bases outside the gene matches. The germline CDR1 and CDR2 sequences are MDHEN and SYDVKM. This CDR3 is CASSLNRGVQETQYF. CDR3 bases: TGTGCCAGCAGTCTGAACAGGGGGGTACAAGAGACCCAGTACTTC.

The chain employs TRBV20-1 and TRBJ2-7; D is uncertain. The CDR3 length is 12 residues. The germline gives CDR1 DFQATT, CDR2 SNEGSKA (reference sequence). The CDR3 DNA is TGCAGCTCTAAGGCGGCTACCTACGAGCAGTACTTC. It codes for CSSKAATYEQYF.

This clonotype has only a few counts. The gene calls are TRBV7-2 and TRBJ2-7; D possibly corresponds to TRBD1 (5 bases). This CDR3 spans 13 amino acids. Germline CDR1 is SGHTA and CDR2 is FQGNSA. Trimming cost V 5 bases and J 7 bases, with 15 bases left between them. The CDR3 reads CASSTKGLQEQYF. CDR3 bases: TGTGCCAGCAGCACGAAGGGGCTTCAAGAGCAGTACTTC.

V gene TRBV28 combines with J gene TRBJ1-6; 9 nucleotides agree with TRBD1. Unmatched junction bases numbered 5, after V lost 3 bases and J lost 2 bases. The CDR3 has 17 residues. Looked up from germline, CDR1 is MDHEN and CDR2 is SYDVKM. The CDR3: CASSLWGQGAYNSPLHF. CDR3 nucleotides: TGTGCCAGCAGTTTGTGGGGACAGGGAGCCTATAATTCACCCCTCCACTTT.

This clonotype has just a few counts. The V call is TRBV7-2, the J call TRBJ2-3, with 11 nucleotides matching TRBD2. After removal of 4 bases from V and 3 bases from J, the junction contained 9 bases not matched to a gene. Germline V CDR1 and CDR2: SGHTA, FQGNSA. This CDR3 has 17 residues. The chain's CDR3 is CASSSRLAGYRTDTQYF. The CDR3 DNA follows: TGTGCCAGCAGCTCCAGACTAGCGGGGTATAGGACAGATACGCAGTATTTT.

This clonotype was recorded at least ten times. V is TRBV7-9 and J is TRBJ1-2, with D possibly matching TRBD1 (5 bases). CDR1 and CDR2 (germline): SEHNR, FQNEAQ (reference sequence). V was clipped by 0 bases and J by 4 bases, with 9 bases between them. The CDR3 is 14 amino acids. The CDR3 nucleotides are TGTGCCAGCAGCTTAGCCCACGGGGCCTATGGCTACACCTTC. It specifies CASSLAHGAYGYTF.

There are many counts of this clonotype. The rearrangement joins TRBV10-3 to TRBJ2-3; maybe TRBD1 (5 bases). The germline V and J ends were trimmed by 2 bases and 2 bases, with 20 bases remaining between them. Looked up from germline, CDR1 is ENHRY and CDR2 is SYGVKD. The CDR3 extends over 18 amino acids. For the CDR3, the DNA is TGTGCCATCAGTGAGGGGGCCCACCGAAACACTCCCACAGATACGCAGTATTTT. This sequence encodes CAISEGAHRNTPTDTQYF.

CDR3 sequence: CATRRGGGDSYEQYF. CDR3 coding DNA: TGTGCCACCAGAAGGGGAGGGGGCGACTCCTACGAGCAGTACTTC. This chain connects TRBV15 to TRBJ2-7; either TRBD1 or TRBD2 may fit D (7 bases each). The germline V gene encodes CDR1 LNHNV and CDR2 YYDKDF (reference sequence). The CDR3 totals 15 residues. V gave up 6 bases and J gave up 0 bases, with 15 bases separating them.

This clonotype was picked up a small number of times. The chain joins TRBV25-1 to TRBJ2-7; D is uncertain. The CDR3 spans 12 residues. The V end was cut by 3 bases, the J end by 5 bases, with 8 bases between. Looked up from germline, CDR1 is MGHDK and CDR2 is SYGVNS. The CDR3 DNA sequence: TGTGCCAGCAGTGATACCGTCCACGAGCAGTACTTC. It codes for CASSDTVHEQYF.

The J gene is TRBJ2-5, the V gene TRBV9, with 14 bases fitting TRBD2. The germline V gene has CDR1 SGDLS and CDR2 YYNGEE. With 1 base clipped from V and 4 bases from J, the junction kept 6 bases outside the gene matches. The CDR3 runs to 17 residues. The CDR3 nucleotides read TGTGCCAGCAGCGTAAGCGGCGGGACTAGCGGGAGAGAGACCCAGTACTTC. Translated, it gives CASSVSGGTSGRETQYF.

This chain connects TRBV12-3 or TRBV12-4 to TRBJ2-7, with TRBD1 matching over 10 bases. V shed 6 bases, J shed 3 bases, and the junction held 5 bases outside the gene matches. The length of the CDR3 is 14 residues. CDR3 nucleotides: TGTGCCAGCAGATGGGACAGGGGAGGCTACGAGCAGTACTTC. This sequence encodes CASRWDRGGYEQYF.

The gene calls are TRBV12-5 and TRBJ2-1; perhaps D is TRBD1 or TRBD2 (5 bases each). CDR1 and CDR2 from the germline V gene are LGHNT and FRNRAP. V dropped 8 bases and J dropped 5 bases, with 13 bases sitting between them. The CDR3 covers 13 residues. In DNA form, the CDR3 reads TGTGCTAGTAGGGACCTAGTCCACAATGAGCAGTTCTTC. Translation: CASRDLVHNEQFF.

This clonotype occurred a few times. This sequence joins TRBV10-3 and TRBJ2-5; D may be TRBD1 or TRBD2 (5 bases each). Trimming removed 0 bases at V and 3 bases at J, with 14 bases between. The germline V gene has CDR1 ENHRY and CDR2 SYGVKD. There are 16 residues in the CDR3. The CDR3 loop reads CAISESTADGKETQYF. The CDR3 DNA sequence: TGTGCCATCAGTGAGTCGACAGCGGACGGTAAAGAGACCCAGTACTTC.